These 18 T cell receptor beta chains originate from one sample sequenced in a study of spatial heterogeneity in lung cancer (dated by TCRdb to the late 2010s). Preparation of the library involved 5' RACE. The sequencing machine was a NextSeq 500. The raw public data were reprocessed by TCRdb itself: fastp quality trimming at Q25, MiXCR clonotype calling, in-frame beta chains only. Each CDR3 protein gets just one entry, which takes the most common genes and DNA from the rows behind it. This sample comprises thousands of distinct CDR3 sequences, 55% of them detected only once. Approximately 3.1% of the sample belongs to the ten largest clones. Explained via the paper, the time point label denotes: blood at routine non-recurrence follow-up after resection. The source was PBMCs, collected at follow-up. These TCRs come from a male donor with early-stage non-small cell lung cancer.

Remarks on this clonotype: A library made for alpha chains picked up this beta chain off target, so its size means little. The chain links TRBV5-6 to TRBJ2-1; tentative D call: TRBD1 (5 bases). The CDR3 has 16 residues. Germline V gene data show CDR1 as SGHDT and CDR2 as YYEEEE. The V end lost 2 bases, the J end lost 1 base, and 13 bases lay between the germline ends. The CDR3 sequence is CASSFPRVQSYNEQFF. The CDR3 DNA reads TGTGCCAGCAGCTTCCCCAGGGTACAGTCCTACAATGAGCAGTTCTTC.

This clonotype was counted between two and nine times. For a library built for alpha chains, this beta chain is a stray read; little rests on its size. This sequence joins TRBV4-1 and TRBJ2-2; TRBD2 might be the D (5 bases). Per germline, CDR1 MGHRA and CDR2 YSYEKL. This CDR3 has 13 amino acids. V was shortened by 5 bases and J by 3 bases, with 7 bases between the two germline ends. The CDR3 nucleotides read TGCGCCAGCAGCACAGCGGACACCGGGGAGCTGTTTTTT. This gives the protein CASSTADTGELFF.

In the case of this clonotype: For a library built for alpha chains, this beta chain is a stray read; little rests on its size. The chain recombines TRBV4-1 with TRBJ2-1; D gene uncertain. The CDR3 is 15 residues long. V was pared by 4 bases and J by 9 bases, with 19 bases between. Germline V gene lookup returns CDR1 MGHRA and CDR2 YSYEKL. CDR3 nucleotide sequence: TGCGCCAGCAGCCTGGCCCCATACCCGCGGAGTGAGCAGTTCTTC. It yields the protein CASSLAPYPRSEQFF.

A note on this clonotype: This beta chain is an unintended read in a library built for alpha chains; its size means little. This CDR3 reads CSARFDNEQFF. The CDR3 bases are TGCAGTGCTAGATTCGACAATGAGCAGTTCTTC. The gene calls are TRBV20-1 and TRBJ2-1; D unclear. Trimming took 2 bases from V and 5 from J, leaving 4 bases between them. The CDR3 spans 11 residues. The germline V gene has CDR1 DFQATT and CDR2 SNEGSKA (reference sequence).

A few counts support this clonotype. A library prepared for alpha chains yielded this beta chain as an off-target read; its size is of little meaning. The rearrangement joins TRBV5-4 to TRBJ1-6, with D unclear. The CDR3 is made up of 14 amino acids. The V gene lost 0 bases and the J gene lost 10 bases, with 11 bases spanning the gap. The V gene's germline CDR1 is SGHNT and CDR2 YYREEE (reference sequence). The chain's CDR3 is CASSLDAPESPLHF. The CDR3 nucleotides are TGTGCCAGCAGCTTGGATGCCCCGGAATCACCCCTCCACTTT.

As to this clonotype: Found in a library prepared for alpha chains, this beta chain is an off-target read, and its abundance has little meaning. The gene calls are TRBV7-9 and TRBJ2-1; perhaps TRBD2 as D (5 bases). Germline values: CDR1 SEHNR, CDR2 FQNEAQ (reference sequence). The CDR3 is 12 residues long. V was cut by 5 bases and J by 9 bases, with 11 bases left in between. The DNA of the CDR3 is TGTGCCAGCAGCCTTAGTGGGAGTGAGCAGTTCTTC. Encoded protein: CASSLSGSEQFF. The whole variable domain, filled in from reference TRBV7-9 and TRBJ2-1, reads DTGVSQNPRHKITKRGQNVTFRCDPISEHNRLYWYRQTLGQGPEFLTYFQNEAQLEKSRLLSDRFSAERPKGSFSTLEIQRTEQGDSAMYLCASSLSGSEQFFGPGTRLTVL.

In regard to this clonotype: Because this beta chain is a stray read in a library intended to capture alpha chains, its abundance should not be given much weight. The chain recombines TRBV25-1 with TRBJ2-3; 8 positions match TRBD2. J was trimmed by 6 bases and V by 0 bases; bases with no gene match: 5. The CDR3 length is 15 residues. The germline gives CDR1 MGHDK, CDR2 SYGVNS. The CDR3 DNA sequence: TGTGCCAGCAGTGAATACCGGGGGGGGCCCGATACGCAGTATTTT. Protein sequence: CASSEYRGGPDTQYF.

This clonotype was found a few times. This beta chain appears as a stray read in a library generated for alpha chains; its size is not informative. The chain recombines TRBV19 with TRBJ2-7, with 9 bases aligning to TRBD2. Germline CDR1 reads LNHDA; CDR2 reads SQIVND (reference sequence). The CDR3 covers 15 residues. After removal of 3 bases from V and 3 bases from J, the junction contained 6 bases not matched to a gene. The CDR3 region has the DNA TGTGCCAGTAGTATGGGACTAGCCGATTTCTACGAGCAGTACTTC. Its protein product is CASSMGLADFYEQYF. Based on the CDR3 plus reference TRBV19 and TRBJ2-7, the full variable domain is DGGITQSPKYLFRKEGQNVTLSCEQNLNHDAMYWYRQDPGQGLRLIYYSQIVNDFQKGDIAEGYSVSREKKESFPLTVTSAQKNPTAFYLCASSMGLADFYEQYFGPGTRLTVT.

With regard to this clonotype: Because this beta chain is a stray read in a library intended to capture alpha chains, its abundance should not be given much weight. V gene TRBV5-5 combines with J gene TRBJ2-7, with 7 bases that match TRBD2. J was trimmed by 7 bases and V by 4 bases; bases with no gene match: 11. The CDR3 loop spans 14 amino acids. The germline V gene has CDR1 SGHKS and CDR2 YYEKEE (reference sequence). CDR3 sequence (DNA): TGTGCCAGCAGCGGACTAGTCCCTTCTGAAGAGCAGTACTTC. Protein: CASSGLVPSEEQYF.

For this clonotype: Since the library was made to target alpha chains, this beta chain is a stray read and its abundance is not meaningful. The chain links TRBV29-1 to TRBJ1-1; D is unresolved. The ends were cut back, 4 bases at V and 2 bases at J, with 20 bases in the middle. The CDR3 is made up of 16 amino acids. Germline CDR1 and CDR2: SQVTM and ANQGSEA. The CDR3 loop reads CSVAGNGRRVNTEAFF. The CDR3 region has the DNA TGCAGCGTTGCAGGAAACGGTAGGAGGGTTAACACTGAAGCTTTCTTT.

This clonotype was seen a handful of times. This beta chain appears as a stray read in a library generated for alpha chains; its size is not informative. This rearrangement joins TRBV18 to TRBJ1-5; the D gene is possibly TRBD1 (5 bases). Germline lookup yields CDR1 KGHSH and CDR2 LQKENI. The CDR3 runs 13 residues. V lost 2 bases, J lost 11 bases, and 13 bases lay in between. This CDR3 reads CASSPVSGESQHF. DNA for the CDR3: TGTGCCAGCTCACCAGTCTCGGGGGAGTCCCAGCATTTT.

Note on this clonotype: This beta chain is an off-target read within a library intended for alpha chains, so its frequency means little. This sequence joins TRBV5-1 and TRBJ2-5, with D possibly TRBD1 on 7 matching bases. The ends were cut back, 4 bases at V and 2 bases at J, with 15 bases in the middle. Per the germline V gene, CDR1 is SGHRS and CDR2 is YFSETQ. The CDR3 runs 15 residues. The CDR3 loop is CASSKEGQRQETQYF. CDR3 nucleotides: TGCGCCAGCAGCAAGGAGGGACAGAGACAAGAGACCCAGTACTTC.

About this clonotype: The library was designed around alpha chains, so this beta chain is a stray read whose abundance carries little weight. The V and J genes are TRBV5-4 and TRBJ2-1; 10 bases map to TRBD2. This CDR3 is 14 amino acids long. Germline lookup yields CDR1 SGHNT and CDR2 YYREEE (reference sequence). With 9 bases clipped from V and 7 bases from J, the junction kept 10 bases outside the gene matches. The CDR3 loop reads CAIRAGGPMNEQFF. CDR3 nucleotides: TGTGCCATTCGAGCGGGGGGGCCAATGAATGAGCAGTTCTTC.

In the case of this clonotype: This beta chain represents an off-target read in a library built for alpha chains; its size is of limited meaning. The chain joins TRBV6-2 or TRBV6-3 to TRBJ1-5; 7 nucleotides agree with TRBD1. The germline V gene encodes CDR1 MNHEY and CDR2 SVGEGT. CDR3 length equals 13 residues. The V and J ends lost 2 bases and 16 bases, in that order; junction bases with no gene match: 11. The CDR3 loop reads CASSYASGQEEHF. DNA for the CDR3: TGTGCCAGCAGTTACGCCTCCGGACAGGAGGAACATTTT.

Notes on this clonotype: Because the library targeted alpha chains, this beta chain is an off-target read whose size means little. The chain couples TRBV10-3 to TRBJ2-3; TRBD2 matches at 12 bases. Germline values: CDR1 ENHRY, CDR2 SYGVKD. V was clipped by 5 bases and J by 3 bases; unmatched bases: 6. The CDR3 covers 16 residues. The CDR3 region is CAISSTGTSGTDTQYF. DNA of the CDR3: TGTGCCATCAGTTCGACCGGGACTAGCGGGACAGATACGCAGTATTTT.

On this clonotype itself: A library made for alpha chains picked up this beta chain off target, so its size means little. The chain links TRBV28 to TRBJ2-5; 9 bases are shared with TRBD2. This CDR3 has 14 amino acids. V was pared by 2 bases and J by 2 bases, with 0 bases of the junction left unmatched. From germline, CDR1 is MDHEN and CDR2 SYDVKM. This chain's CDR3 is CASSLAGGQETQYF. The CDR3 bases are TGTGCCAGCAGTTTAGCGGGGGGGCAAGAGACCCAGTACTTC.

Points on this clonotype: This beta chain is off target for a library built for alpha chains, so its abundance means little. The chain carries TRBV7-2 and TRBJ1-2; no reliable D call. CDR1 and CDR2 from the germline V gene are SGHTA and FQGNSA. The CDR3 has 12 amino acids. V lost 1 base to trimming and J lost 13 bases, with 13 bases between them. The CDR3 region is CASSLVVTTPTF. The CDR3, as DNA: TGTGCCAGCAGCTTAGTAGTCACTACCCCCACCTTC.

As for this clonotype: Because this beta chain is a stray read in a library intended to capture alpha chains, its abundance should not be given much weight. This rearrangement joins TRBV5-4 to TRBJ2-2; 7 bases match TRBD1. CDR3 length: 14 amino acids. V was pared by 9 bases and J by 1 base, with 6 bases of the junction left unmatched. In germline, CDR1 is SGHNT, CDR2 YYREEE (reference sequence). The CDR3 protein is CATNDRVNTGELFF. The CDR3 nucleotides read TGTGCCACCAACGACAGGGTGAACACCGGGGAGCTGTTTTTT.